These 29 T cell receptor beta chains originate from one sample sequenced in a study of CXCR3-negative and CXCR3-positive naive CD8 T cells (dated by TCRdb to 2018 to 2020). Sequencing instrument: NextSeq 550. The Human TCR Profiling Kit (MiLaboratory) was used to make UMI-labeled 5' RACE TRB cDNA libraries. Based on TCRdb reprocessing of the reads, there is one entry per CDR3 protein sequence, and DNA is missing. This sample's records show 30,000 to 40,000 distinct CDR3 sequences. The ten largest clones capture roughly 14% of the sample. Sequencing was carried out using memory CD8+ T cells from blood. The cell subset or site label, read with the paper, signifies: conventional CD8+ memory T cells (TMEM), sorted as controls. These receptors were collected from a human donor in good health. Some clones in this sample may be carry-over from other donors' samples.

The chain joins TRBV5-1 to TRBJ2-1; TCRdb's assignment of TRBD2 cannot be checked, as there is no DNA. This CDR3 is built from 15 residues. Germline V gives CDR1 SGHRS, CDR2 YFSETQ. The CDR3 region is CASSLSRGVYNEQFF.

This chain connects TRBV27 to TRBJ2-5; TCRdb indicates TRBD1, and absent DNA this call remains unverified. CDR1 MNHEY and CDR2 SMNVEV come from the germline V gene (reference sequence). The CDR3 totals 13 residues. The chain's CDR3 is CASSPGLGAPGYF.

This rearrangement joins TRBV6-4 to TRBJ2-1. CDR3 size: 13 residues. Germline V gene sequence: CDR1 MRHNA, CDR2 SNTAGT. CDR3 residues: CASSEGTSNEQFF.

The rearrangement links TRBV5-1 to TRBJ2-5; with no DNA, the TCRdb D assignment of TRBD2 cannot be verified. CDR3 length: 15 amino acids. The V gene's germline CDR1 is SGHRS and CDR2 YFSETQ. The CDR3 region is CASSLGLASSETQYF.

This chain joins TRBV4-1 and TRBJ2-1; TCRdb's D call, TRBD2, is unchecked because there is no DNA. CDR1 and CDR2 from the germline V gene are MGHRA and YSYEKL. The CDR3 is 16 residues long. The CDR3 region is CASSQVGLAGGYEQFF.

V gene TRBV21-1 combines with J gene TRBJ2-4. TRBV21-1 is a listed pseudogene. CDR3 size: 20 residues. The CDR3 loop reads CASSKALNKGLGLAKNIQYF.

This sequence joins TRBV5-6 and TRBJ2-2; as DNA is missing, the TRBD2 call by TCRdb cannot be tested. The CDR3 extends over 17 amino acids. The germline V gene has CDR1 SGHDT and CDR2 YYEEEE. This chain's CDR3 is CASSAGTSGWNTGELFF.

The CDR3 here is CASSYSIGRGAYNEQFF. This chain links TRBV6-5 with TRBJ2-1; checking the TCRdb D call of TRBD1 is not possible without DNA. CDR1 MNHEY and CDR2 SVGAGI come from the germline V gene. The CDR3 spans 17 residues.

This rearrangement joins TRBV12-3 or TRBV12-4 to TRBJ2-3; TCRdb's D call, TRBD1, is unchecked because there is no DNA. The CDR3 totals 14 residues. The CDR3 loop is CASSLSQGPNTQYF.

CDR3 sequence: CASSTGASYEQYF. This chain connects TRBV7-3 to TRBJ2-7; the TCRdb call, TRBD1, lacks DNA for checking. Germline V CDR1 and CDR2: SGHTA, FQGTGA. The CDR3 length is 13 residues.

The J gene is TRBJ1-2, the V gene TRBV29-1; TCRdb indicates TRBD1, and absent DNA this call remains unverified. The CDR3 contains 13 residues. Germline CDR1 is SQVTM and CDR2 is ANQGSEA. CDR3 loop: CSVEATGAAGYTF. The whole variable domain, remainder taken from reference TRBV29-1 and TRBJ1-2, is SAVISQKPSRDICQRGTSLTIQCQVDSQVTMMFWYRQQPGQSLTLIATANQGSEATYESGFVIDKFPISRPNLTFSTLTVSNMSPEDSSIYLCSVEATGAAGYTFGSGTRLTVV.

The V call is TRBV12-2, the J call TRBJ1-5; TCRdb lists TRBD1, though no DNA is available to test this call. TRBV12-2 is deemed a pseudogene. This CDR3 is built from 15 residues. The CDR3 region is CASRLVGKGNQPQHF.

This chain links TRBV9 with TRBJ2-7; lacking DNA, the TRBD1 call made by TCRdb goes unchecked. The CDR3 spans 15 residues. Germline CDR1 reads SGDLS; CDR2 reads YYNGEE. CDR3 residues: CASSGRDRGPYEQYF.

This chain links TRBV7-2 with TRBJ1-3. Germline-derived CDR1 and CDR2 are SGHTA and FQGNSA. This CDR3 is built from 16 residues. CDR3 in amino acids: CASSLEIPSPGNTIYF.

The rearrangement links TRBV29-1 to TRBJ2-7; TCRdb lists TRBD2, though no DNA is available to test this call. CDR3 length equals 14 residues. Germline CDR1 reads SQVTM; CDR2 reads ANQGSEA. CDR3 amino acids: CSAQATSGFQEQYF.

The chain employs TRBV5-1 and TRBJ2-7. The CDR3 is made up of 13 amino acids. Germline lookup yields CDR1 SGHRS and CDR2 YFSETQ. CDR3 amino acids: CASSPEVSYEQYF.

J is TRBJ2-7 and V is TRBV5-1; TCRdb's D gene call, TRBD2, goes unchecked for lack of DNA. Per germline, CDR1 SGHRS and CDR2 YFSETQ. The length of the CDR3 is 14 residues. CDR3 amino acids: CASSRTSGAYEQYF.

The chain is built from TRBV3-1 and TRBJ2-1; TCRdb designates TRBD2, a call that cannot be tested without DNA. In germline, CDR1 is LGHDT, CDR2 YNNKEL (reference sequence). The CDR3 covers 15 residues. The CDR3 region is CASRPRGGRDNEQFF.

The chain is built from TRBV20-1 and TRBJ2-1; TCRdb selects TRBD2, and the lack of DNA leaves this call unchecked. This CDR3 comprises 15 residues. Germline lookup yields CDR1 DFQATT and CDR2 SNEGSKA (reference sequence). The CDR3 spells CSATDLTGVGNEQFF.

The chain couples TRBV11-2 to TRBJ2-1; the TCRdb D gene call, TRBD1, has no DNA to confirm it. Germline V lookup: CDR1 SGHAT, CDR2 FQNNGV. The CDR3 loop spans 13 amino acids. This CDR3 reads CASSFAGYNEQFF.

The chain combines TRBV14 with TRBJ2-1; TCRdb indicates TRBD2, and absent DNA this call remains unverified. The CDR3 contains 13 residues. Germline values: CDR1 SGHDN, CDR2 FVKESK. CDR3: CASSHASDNEQFF.

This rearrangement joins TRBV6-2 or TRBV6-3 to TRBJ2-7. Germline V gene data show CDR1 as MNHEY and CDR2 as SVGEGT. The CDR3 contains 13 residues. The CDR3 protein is CASSYSDTYEQYF.

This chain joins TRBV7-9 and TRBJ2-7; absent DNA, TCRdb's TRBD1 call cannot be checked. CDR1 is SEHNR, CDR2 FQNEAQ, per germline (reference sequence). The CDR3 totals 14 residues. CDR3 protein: CASSFLGVPNEQYF.

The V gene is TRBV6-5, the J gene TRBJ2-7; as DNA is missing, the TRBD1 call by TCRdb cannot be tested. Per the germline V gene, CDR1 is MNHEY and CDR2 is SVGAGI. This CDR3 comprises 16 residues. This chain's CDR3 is CASSPGTGSTSYEQYF.

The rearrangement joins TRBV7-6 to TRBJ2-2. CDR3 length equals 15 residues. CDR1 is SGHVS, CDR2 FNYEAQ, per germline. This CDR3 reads CASSLPSVDTGELFF.

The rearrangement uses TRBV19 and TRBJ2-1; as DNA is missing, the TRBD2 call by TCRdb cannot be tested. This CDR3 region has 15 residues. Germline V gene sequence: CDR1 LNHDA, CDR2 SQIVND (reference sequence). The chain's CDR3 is CASTLSGLGENEQFF.

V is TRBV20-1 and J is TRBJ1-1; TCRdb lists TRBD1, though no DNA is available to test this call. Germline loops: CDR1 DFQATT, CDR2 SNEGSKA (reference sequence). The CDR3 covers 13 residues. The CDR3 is CSARETGDTEAFF.

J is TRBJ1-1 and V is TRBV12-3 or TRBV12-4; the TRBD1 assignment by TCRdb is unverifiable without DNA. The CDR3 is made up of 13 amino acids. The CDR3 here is CASSLTGLAEAFF.

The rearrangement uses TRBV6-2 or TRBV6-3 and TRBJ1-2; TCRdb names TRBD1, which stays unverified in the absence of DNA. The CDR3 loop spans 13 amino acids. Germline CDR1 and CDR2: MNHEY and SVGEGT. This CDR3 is CASSYGDNPGYTF.